Below, one TCR beta chain is given with its context. The antigen remains undetermined. The sample originates from a study of response to subunit inactivated influenza vaccine. Study conclusions and caveats: T cells newly recruited by each seasonal influenza vaccination are few, the authors suggested.

MiXCR was run by TCRdb on the RT-PCR reads, yielding one entry per CDR3 protein. The data contain more than 600,000 distinct CDR3 sequences, about 18% of them singletons. The CDR3 loop spans 15 amino acids. Germline CDR1 and CDR2: MNHEY and SVGEGT. V gave up 7 bases and J gave up 3 bases; unmatched junction bases: 10. The specimen comprised PBMCs from blood, sampled roughly 5 days after vaccination. This TCR was sampled from a man over 45 who received an inactivated influenza vaccine. The chain carries TRBV6-2 or TRBV6-3 and TRBJ2-3, with TRBD2 matching 7 bases. CDR3 protein: CASIPGGARTDTQYF. Written as DNA, the CDR3 is TGTGCCAGCATCCCGGGGGGAGCTCGAACAGATACGCAGTATTTT.